These 7 T cell receptor beta chains came from one sample sequenced in a study of spatial heterogeneity in lung cancer. The time point is: sample taken at primary tumor resection. What these receptors recognize is not known. TCRdb passed the 5' RACE reads through MiXCR, listing each CDR3 protein once. The table includes some 10,000 distinct CDR3 sequences, 9% to 13% detected once. Findings and caveats of the study: In tumors, expanded intratumoral alpha and beta TCR counts tracked mutation counts.

The sample was lung tumor tissue, taken at surgery. Receptor source: a female donor with early-stage non-small cell lung cancer.

At least ten counts were recorded for this clonotype. The J gene is TRBJ1-5, the V gene TRBV5-5, with TRBD1 matching over 9 bases. Looked up from germline, CDR1 is SGHKS and CDR2 is YYEKEE (reference sequence). Trimming at V came to 4 bases and at J to 0 bases, leaving 5 bases not matched to a gene. CDR3 length: 16 residues. DNA of the CDR3: TGTGCCAGCAGCCTGGGACAGGGATATAGCAATCAGCCCCAGCATTTT. Residues: CASSLGQGYSNQPQHF.

There are a few counts of this clonotype. The chain combines TRBV5-1 with TRBJ2-3, with D possibly called TRBD1 or TRBD2 (6 bases each). Trimming pared 4 bases from V and 3 bases from J, leaving 21 bases between. This CDR3 spans 17 amino acids. The germline CDR1 and CDR2 sequences are SGHRS and YFSETQ. The CDR3 reads CASSRIPMGGVTDTQYF. The DNA of the CDR3 is TGCGCCAGCAGCCGCATACCGATGGGGGGCGTGACAGATACGCAGTATTTT.

This clonotype was seen ten or more times. This chain uses TRBV12-3 or TRBV12-4 with TRBJ1-4, with D possibly being TRBD1 (5 bases). Trimming took off 7 bases at V and 7 bases at J, with 10 bases between the two ends. The CDR3 is 12 residues long. This CDR3 is CASTGQGEKLFF. The DNA for the CDR3 is TGTGCCAGCACCGGGCAGGGTGAAAAACTGTTTTTT.

Relative to its sample, this clonotype is medium-sized (0.01 to 0.1%). The chain employs TRBV7-2 and TRBJ2-7; 8 nucleotides align to TRBD2. Germline-derived CDR1 and CDR2 are SGHTA and FQGNSA. This CDR3 is built from 14 residues. V was pared by 5 bases and J by 0 bases, with 3 bases of the junction left unmatched. CDR3 bases: TGTGCCAGCAGCCGCGGGGGGAGCTCCTACGAGCAGTACTTC. This gives the protein CASSRGGSSYEQYF. Full variable domain (missing parts from reference TRBV7-2 and TRBJ2-7): GAGVSQSPSNKVTEKGKDVELRCDPISGHTALYWYRQSLGQGLEFLIYFQGNSAPDKSGLPSDRFSAERTGGSVSTLTIQRTQQEDSAVYLCASSRGGSSYEQYFGPGTRLTVT.

The table lists this clonotype with many counts. The CDR3 DNA sequence: TGCGCCAGCAGCTTTAGAAGAGGGGACACTGAAGCTTTCTTT. Its translation: CASSFRRGDTEAFF. This chain connects TRBV5-1 to TRBJ1-1; perhaps TRBD1 as D (5 bases). Germline loops: CDR1 SGHRS, CDR2 YFSETQ. The CDR3 covers 14 residues. V lost 2 bases and J lost 3, with 11 bases in between. Looking up the rest from reference TRBV5-1 and TRBJ1-1 gives the full variable domain: KAGVTQTPRYLIKTRGQQVTLSCSPISGHRSVSWYQQTPGQGLQFLFEYFSETQRNKGNFPGRFSGRQFSNSRSEMNVSTLELGDSALYLCASSFRRGDTEAFFGQGTRLTVV.

The sample holds many counts of this clonotype. The chain carries TRBV20-1 and TRBJ2-1; D is perhaps TRBD1 or TRBD2 (5 bases each). Trimming shortened V by 5 bases and J by 8 bases, and 22 bases separated the two germline ends. There are 15 residues in the CDR3. CDR1 DFQATT and CDR2 SNEGSKA come from the germline V gene (reference sequence). CDR3 region: CSAGAGAPPGYEQFF. In DNA form, the CDR3 reads TGCAGTGCTGGGGCCGGGGCGCCCCCGGGCTATGAGCAGTTCTTC.

The rearrangement joins TRBV12-3 or TRBV12-4 to TRBJ2-5; TRBD2 aligns across 12 bases. The CDR3 runs to 20 residues. The J segment lost 7 bases and the V segment lost 6 bases, leaving 24 bases of the junction unmatched. This CDR3 is CASSPEIRAGLAGPYGTQYF. The CDR3 DNA follows: TGTGCCAGCAGCCCGGAGATCCGAGCAGGACTAGCGGGACCTTACGGGACCCAGTACTTC.